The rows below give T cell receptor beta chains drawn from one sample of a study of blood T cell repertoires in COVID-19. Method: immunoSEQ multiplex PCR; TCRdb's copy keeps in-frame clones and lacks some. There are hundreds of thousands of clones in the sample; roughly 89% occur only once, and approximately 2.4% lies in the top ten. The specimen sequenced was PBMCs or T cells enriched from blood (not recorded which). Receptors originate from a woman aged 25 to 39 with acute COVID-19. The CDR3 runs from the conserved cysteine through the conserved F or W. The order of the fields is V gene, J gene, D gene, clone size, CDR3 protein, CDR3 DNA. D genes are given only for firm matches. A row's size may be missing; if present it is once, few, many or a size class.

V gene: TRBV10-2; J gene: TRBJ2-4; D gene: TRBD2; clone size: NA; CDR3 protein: CASRASGGDDIQYF; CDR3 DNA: TGCGCCAGCAGAGCAAGCGGGGGGGATGACATTCAGTACTTC
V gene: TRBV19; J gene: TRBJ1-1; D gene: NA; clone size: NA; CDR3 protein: CASMGAALWTEAFF; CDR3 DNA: TGTGCCAGTATGGGGGCCGCTCTGTGGACTGAAGCTTTCTTT
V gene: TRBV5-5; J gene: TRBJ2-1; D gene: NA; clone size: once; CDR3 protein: CASSLRVGSYNEQFF; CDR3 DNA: TGTGCCAGCAGCTTGCGGGTGGGCTCCTACAATGAGCAGTTCTTC
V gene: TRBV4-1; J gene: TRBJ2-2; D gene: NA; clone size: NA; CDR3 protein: CASSHPTAGRELFF; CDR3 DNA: TGCGCCAGCAGCCATCCTACAGCGGGCCGGGAGCTGTTTTTT
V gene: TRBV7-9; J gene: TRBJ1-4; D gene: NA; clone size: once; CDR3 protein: CASSPTPQGTNEKLFF; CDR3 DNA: TGTGCCAGCAGCCCAACCCCACAGGGTACTAATGAAAAACTGTTTTTT
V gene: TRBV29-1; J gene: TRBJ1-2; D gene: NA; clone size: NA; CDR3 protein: CSVMTGTNYGYTF; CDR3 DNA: TGCAGCGTCATGACAGGTACTAACTATGGCTACACCTTC
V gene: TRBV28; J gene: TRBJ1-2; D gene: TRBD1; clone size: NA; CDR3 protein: CASRTDRGSYGYTF; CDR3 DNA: TGTGCCAGCAGGACCGACAGGGGTTCTTATGGCTACACCTTC
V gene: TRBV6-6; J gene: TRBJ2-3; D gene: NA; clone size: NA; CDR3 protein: CASSRTGHRLSTDTQYF; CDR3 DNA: TGTGCCAGCAGTCGAACGGGACATCGACTTAGCACAGATACGCAGTATTTT
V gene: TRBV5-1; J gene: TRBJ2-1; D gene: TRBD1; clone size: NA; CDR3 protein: CASSSTGGDEQFF; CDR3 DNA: TGCGCCAGCAGCTCTACAGGGGGCGATGAGCAGTTCTTC
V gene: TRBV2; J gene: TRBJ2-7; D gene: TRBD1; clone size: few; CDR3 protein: CASQPDRDYEQYF; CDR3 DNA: TGTGCCAGCCAACCTGACAGGGATTACGAGCAGTACTTC
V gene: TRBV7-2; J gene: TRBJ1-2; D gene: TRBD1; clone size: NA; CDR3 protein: CASSLDGTDYGYTF; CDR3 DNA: TGTGCCAGCAGCTTAGATGGGACAGACTATGGCTACACCTTC
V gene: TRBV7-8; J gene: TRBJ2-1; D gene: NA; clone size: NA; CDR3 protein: CASSPLQGEVYNEQFF; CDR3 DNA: TGTGCCAGCAGCCCCCTACAGGGTGAAGTATACAATGAGCAGTTCTTC
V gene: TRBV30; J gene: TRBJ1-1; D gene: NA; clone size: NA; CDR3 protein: CAYSEARNTEAFF; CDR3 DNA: TGTGCCTACTCGGAAGCGAGGAACACTGAAGCTTTCTTT
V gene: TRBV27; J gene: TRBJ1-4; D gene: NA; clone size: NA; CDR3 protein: CASSLSEANEKLFF; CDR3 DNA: TGTGCCAGCAGTTTATCTGAGGCGAATGAAAAACTGTTTTTT
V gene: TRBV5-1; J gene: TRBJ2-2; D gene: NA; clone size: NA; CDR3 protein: CASSSMSAGELFF; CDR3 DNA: TGCGCCAGCAGCTCTATGAGCGCCGGGGAGCTGTTTTTT
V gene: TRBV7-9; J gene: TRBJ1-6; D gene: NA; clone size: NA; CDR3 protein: CASSLQGRGGSPLHF; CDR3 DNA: TGTGCCAGCAGCTTACAGGGTCGCGGCGGTTCACCCCTCCACTTT
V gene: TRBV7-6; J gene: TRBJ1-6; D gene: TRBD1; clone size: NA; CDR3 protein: CASSLGLSGGDSPLHF; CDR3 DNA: TGTGCCAGCAGCTTAGGATTATCAGGGGGCGATTCACCCCTCCACTTT
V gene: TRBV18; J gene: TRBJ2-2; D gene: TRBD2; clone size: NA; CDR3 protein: CASSPYAGGHTGELFF; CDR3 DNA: TGTGCCAGCTCACCATACGCGGGGGGCCACACCGGGGAGCTGTTTTTT
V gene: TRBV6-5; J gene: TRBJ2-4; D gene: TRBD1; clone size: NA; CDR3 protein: CASSYRRTGGNIQYF; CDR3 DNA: TGTGCCAGCAGTTACCGCCGGACAGGGGGTAACATTCAGTACTTC
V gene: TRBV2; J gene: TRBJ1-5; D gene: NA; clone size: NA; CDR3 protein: CASRGAGAQHF; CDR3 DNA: TGTGCCAGCAGGGGGGCCGGGGCCCAGCATTTT
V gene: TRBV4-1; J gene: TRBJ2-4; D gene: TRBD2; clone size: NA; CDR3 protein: CASSLGTSGVQLAKNIQYF; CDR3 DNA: TGCGCCAGCAGCCTCGGGACTAGCGGGGTACAACTAGCCAAAAACATTCAGTACTTC
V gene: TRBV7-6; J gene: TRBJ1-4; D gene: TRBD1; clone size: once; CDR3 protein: CASSSGGGGEKLFF; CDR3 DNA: TGTGCCAGCAGCTCAGGGGGCGGTGGTGAAAAACTGTTTTTT
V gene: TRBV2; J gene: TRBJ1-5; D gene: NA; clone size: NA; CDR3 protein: CASSGLNQPQHF; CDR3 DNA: TGTGCCAGCAGTGGGCTGAATCAGCCCCAGCATTTT
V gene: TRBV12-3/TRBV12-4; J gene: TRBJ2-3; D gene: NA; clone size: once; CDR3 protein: CASSLAIDTQYF; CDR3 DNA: TGTGCCAGCAGTTTAGCTATAGATACGCAGTATTTT
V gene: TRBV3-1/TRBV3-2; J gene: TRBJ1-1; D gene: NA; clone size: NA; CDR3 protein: CASSRQETNTEAFF; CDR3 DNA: TGTGCCAGCAGCCGACAGGAAACCAACACTGAAGCTTTCTTT
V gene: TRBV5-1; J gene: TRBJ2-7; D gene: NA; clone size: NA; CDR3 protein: CASSLAGDSPFYEQYF; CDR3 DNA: TGCGCCAGCAGCTTGGCCGGAGACAGTCCTTTCTACGAGCAGTACTTC
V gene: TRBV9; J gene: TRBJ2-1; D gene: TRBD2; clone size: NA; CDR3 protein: CASSVERDSYNEQFF; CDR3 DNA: TGTGCCAGCAGCGTAGAGCGGGACTCCTACAATGAGCAGTTCTTC
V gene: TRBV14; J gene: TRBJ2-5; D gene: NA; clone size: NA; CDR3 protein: CASSQDLGETQYF; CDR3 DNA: TGTGCCAGCAGCCAAGATCTCGGAGAGACCCAGTACTTC
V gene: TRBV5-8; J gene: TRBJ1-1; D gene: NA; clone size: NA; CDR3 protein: CASSSRQDFNTEAFF; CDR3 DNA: TGTGCCAGCAGCTCCCGACAGGATTTTAACACTGAAGCTTTCTTT
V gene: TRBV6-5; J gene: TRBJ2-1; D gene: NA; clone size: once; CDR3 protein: CASSSGSDEQFF; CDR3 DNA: TGTGCCAGCAGTTCAGGGTCTGATGAGCAGTTCTTC
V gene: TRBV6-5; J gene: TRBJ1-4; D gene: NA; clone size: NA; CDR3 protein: CASSSGTPSGKLFF; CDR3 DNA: TGTGCCAGCAGCAGCGGGACACCGAGCGGAAAACTGTTTTTT
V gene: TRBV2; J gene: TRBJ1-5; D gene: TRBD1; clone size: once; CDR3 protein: CASSGTGGNQPQHF; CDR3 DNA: TGTGCCAGCAGTGGAACAGGGGGCAATCAGCCCCAGCATTTT
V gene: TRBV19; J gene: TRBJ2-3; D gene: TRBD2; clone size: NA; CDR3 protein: CASGSGGTDTQYF; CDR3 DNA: TGTGCCAGTGGGAGCGGGGGCACAGATACGCAGTATTTT
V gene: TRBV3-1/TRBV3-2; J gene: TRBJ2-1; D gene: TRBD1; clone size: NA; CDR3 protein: CASSSPGQGYNEQFF; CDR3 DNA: TGTGCCAGCAGCTCACCGGGACAGGGCTACAATGAGCAGTTCTTC
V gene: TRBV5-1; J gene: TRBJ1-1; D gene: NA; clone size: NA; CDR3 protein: CASSLDQGGMNTEAFF; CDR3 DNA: TGCGCCAGCAGCTTGGATCAGGGTGGTATGAACACTGAAGCTTTCTTT
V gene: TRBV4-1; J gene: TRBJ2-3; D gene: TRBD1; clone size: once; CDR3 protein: CASSQVGTGATDTQYF; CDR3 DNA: TGCGCCAGCAGCCAAGTGGGGACAGGGGCCACAGATACGCAGTATTTT
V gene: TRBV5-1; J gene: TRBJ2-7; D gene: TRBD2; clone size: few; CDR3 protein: CASSPGLAGYEQYF; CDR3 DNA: TGCGCCAGCAGTCCGGGACTAGCTGGGTACGAGCAGTACTTC
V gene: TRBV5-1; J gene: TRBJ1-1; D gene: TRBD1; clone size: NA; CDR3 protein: CASSLAQGATEAFF; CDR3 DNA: TGCGCCAGCAGCTTGGCTCAGGGGGCGACTGAAGCTTTCTTT
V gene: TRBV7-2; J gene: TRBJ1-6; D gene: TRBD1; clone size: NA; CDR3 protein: CASSSDRDRVISPLHF; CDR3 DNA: TGTGCCAGCAGCTCAGATCGGGACAGGGTCATTTCACCCCTCCACTTT
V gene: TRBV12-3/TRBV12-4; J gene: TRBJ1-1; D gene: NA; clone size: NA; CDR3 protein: CASRPGNTEAFF; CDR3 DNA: TGTGCCAGCAGGCCAGGGAACACTGAAGCTTTCTTT
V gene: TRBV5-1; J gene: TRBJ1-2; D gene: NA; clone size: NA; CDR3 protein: CASGGVYGYTF; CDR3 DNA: TGCGCCAGCGGCGGAGTTTATGGCTACACCTTC
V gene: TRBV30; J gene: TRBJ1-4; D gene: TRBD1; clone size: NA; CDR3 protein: CAWSGTGGNEKLFF; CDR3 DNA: TGTGCCTGGAGTGGCACAGGGGGTAATGAAAAACTGTTTTTT
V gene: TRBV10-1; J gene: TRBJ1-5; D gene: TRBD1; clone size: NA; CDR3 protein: CASTWDSVDQPQHF; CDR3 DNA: TGCGCCAGCACATGGGACAGTGTGGATCAGCCCCAGCATTTT
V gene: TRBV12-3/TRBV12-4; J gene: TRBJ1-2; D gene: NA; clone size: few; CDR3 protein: CASSSGGLDGYTF; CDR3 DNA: TGTGCCAGCAGCTCGGGGGGGCTTGATGGCTACACCTTC
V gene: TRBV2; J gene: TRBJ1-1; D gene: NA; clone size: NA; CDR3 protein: CASSGSDRPNTEAFF; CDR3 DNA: TGTGCCAGCAGTGGGTCGGACAGACCGAACACTGAAGCTTTCTTT
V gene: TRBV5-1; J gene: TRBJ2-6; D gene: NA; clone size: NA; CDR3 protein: CASSLDGQGGFGANVLTF; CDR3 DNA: TGCGCCAGCAGCTTGGATGGGCAGGGTGGATTTGGGGCCAACGTCCTGACTTTC
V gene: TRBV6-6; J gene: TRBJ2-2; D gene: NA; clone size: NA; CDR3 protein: CASSSFGHNTGELFF; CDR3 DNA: TGTGCCAGCAGTTCGTTCGGACACAACACCGGGGAGCTGTTTTTT
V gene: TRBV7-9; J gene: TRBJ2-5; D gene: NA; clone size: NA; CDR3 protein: CASSLGSTEGETQYF; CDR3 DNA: TGTGCCAGCAGCTTGGGATCTACGGAGGGAGAGACCCAGTACTTC
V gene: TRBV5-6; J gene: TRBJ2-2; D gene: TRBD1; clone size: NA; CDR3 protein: CASRETGTGNTGELFF; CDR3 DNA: TGTGCCAGCAGAGAAACCGGGACAGGGAACACCGGGGAGCTGTTTTTT
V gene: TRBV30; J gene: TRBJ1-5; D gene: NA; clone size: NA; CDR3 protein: CAWSGGGEWGNQPQHF; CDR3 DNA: TGTGCCTGGAGTGGTGGAGGGGAATGGGGCAATCAGCCCCAGCATTTT
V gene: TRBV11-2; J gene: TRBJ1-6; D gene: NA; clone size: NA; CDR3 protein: CASSLSVATEGSPLHF; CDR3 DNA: TGTGCCAGCAGCTTAAGTGTGGCAACGGAGGGTTCACCCCTCCACTTT
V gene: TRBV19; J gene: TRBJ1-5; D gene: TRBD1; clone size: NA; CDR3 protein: CASSVQGDNQPQHF; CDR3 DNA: TGTGCCAGTAGCGTTCAGGGGGACAATCAGCCCCAGCATTTT
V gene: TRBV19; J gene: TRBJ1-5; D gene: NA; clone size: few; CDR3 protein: CASSILMSRQDQPQHF; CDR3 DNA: TGTGCCAGTAGTATACTAATGTCCCGCCAAGATCAGCCCCAGCATTTT
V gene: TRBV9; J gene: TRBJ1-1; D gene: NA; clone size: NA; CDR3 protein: CASSVGQVRNTEAFF; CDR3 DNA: TGTGCCAGCAGCGTAGGTCAGGTTAGAAACACTGAAGCTTTCTTT
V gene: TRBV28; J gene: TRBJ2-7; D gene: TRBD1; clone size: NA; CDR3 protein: CASRLQTGYSDEQYF; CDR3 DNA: TGTGCCAGCAGATTGCAGACAGGGTATTCCGACGAGCAGTACTTC
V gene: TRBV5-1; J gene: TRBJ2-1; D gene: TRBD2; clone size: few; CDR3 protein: CASSLDVAGLVPNEQFF; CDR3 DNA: TGCGCCAGCAGCTTGGACGTAGCGGGGCTAGTACCCAATGAGCAGTTCTTC
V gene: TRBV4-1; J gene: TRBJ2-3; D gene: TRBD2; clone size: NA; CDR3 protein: CASSQALAVSTDTQYF; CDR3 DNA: TGCGCCAGCAGCCAAGCGCTAGCGGTGAGCACAGATACGCAGTATTTT